This T cell receptor (beta chain) comes out of a study of blood T cell repertoires in COVID-19. At the level of the study: Samples taken during acute and convalescent COVID-19 were collected in the United States, Italy and Spain.

The CDR3 length is 17 residues. With 6 bases clipped from V and 2 bases from J, the junction kept 13 bases outside the gene matches. Germline assignment: CDR1 MNHEY and CDR2 SMNVEV (reference sequence). Clones were read by immunoSEQ multiplex PCR, and TCRdb kept only the in-frame ones, dropping some. Among roughly 100,000 clones listed, around 81% were seen once. The sequenced material came from peripheral blood. This chain connects TRBV27 to TRBJ2-7; the match to TRBD1 covers 10 bases. This clonotype was sampled from a man older than 75 with acute or convalescent COVID-19. The CDR3 coding sequence is TGTGCCAGCAGCAAAGTCCCCCCGGACAGGGGGACCTACGAGCAGTACTTC. Amino acid sequence: CASSKVPPDRGTYEQYF.